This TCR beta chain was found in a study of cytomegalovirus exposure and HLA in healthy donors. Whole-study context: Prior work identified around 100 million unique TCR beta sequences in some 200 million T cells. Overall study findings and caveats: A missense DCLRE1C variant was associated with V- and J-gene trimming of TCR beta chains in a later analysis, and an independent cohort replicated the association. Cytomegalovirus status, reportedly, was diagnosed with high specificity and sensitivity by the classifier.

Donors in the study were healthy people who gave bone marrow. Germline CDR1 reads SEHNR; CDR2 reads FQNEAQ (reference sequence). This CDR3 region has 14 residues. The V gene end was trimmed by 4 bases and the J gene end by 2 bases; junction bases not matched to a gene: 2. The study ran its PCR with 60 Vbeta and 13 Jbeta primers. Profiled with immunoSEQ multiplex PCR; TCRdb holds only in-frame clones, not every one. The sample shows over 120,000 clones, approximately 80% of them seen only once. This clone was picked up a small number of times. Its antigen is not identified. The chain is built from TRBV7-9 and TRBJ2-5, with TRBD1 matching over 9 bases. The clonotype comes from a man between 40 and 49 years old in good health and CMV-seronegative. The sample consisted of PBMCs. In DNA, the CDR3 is TGTGCCAGCAGCTCGGGACAGGGACAAGAGACCCAGTACTTC. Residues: CASSSGQGQETQYF.